Below, 11 T cell receptor beta chains from the same sample are listed, as sequenced in a study of blood T cell repertoires in COVID-19. TCRdb's table, derived via immunoSEQ multiplex PCR, lists solely in-frame clones and lacks some. The sample has fewer than 30,000 clones, around 87% seen once. The sequenced sample was peripheral blood. These receptors all stem from a man aged 50 to 59 with active COVID-19.

The chain combines TRBV7-2 with TRBJ2-7; 10 positions match TRBD2. After removal of 1 base from V and 7 bases from J, the junction contained 7 bases not matched to a gene. Looked up from germline, CDR1 is SGHTA and CDR2 is FQGNSA. The CDR3 totals 15 residues. CDR3 region: CASSLVPSGSREQYV. CDR3 sequence (DNA): TGTGCCAGCAGCTTAGTGCCTAGCGGGAGTCGTGAGCAGTACGTC.

CDR3 nucleotide sequence: TGTGCCAGCAGCCGCGACAGGTTTGAAAAACTGTTTTTT. It specifies CASSRDRFEKLFF. This chain links TRBV3-1 (or the pseudogene TRBV3-2) with TRBJ1-4; tentatively, D is TRBD1 (6 bases). Germline V lookup: CDR1 LGHDT, CDR2 YNNKEL (reference sequence). This CDR3 region has 13 residues. V lost 4 bases and J 7 bases, leaving 10 bases between the germline ends.

This sequence joins TRBV15 and TRBJ1-2; D possibly corresponds to TRBD1 (6 bases). Trimming shortened V by 0 bases and J by 2 bases, and 28 bases separated the two germline ends. The CDR3 extends over 21 amino acids. CDR1 is LNHNV and CDR2 is YYDKDF in the germline V gene (reference sequence). The CDR3 protein is CATSRDFETIQVGARNYGYTF. The CDR3, as DNA: TGTGCCACCAGCAGAGATTTCGAGACCATTCAGGTGGGGGCCCGGAACTATGGCTACACCTTC.

The chain is built from TRBV9 and TRBJ2-3; the D is unclear. V shed 3 bases and J shed 2 bases, with 4 bases lying between them. Germline lookup yields CDR1 SGDLS and CDR2 YYNGEE. There are 12 residues in the CDR3. CDR3 loop: CASSGPTDTQYF. For the CDR3, the DNA is TGTGCCAGCAGCGGGCCCACAGATACGCAGTATTTT.

The rearrangement uses TRBV2 and TRBJ1-5; 7 bases match TRBD1. Germline V gene data show CDR1 as SNHLY and CDR2 as FYNNEI. This CDR3 is 14 amino acids long. V was pared by 5 bases and J by 2 bases, with 3 bases of the junction left unmatched. CDR3 sequence (DNA): TGTGCCAGCAGTCTAGGGGGCGGCAATCAGCCCCAGCATTTT. The encoded protein is CASSLGGGNQPQHF.

V is TRBV5-1 and J is TRBJ2-7; the match to TRBD1 covers 7 bases. This CDR3 has 14 residues. Germline V lookup: CDR1 SGHRS, CDR2 YFSETQ. Trimming removed 4 bases from V and 1 base from J; junction bases left unmatched: 5. CDR3 residues: CASSAGGLSYEQYF. The CDR3 nucleotides read TGCGCCAGCAGCGCAGGGGGTCTATCCTACGAGCAGTACTTC.

V usage is TRBV6-4 and J usage is TRBJ2-4; 8 bases agree with TRBD1. The CDR3 spans 13 residues. The germline V gene encodes CDR1 MRHNA and CDR2 SNTAGT. V lost 6 bases and J lost 8; bases outside the gene matches: 6. The CDR3 loop is CASSLDRADIQYF. The CDR3 nucleotides read TGTGCCAGCAGCCTGGACAGGGCGGACATTCAGTACTTC.

The chain carries TRBV27 and TRBJ2-7, with 11 positions matching TRBD2. CDR3 length: 19 residues. The V segment lost 5 bases and the J segment 0 bases; nucleotides outside the gene matches: 15. Germline assignment: CDR1 MNHEY and CDR2 SMNVEV (reference sequence). CDR3 DNA sequence: TGTGCCAGCAGTCACCTCCGGATAGCGGGGGGGTCCAGCTCCTACGAGCAGTACTTC. Protein product: CASSHLRIAGGSSSYEQYF.

The chain links TRBV6-5 to TRBJ1-2; TRBD1 aligns across 9 bases. From germline, CDR1 is MNHEY and CDR2 SVGAGI. The CDR3 has 12 amino acids. V gave up 6 bases and J gave up 8 bases; unmatched junction bases: 4. In nucleotides, the CDR3 is TGTGCCAGCAGCCACAGGGGGCTCGGCTACACCTTC. The encoded protein is CASSHRGLGYTF.

The chain couples TRBV24-1 to TRBJ2-7, with 10 bases fitting TRBD1. Germline V gene data show CDR1 as KGHDR and CDR2 as SFDVKD. CDR3 length: 16 amino acids. The V gene end was trimmed by 7 bases and the J gene end by 0 bases; junction bases not matched to a gene: 8. The CDR3 is CATRARTGGSSYEQYV. CDR3 in DNA: TGTGCCACCAGAGCCCGGACAGGGGGGAGCTCCTACGAGCAGTACGTC.

CDR3 sequence reads: CASSLAGGNQPQHF. CDR3 in DNA: TGTGCCAGCAGCTTAGCGGGGGGAAATCAGCCCCAGCATTTT. The chain is built from TRBV7-2 and TRBJ1-5; TRBD1 is a possible D gene (5 bases). The V and J ends lost 0 bases and 4 bases respectively, with 7 bases between them. The germline V gene encodes CDR1 SGHTA and CDR2 FQGNSA. The length of the CDR3 is 14 residues.